Shown below are 27 T cell receptor beta chains from a single sample sequenced in a study of blood T cell repertoires in COVID-19. TCRdb's copy holds only in-frame clones and misses some; the assay was immunoSEQ multiplex PCR. The table lists some 190,000 clones, around 83% of them singletons. The sample comprised peripheral blood. These TCRs come from a woman older than 75 with acute or convalescent COVID-19.

Regarding this clone: A read error is the likely source, as a far larger clone sits one nucleotide away. V usage is TRBV6-5 and J usage is TRBJ2-7; maybe TRBD1 (6 bases). The V and J ends lost 6 bases and 3 bases respectively, with 9 bases between them. The V gene's germline CDR1 is MNHEY and CDR2 SVGAGI. CDR3 length: 12 amino acids. The CDR3 reads CASSTDSYEQYF. CDR3 nucleotide sequence: TGTGCCAGCAGCACGGACAGCTACGAGCAGTACTTC.

CDR3 coding DNA: TGTGCCAGTAGTATAGTGGAGGGAAACACCATATATTTT. Its protein is CASSIVEGNTIYF. This sequence joins TRBV19 and TRBJ1-3, with D hard to call. CDR3 length: 13 amino acids. Trimming removed 1 base at V and 4 bases at J, with 5 bases between. Germline V gives CDR1 LNHDA, CDR2 SQIVND (reference sequence). Full variable domain (remainder filled in from reference TRBV19 and TRBJ1-3): DGGITQSPKYLFRKEGQNVTLSCEQNLNHDAMYWYRQDPGQGLRLIYYSQIVNDFQKGDIAEGYSVSREKKESFPLTVTSAQKNPTAFYLCASSIVEGNTIYFGEGSWLTVV.

The CDR3: CASSYGSGHLNYEQYF. The CDR3 region has the DNA TGTGCCAGCAGTTACGGTTCGGGACATCTCAACTACGAGCAGTACTTC. The chain couples TRBV6-2 or TRBV6-3 to TRBJ2-7, with D tentatively TRBD1 (6 bases). Germline V gene data show CDR1 as MNHEY and CDR2 as SVGEGT. Trimming left V 2 bases short and J 3 bases short, with 17 bases between. This CDR3 spans 16 amino acids.

This rearrangement joins TRBV6-5 to TRBJ1-1, with TRBD1 as a possible D gene (6 bases). Germline V gene sequence: CDR1 MNHEY, CDR2 SVGAGI. The CDR3 runs to 16 residues. V dropped 0 bases and J dropped 2 bases, with 13 bases sitting between them. CDR3 sequence: CASSYSGGAVNTEAFF. CDR3 DNA: TGTGCCAGCAGTTACTCGGGGGGGGCGGTTAACACTGAAGCTTTCTTT.

This clone was counted only a few times. The V and J genes are TRBV5-1 and TRBJ1-2, with 8 bases that match TRBD1. V gave up 3 bases and J gave up 6 bases; unmatched junction bases: 10. Germline values: CDR1 SGHRS, CDR2 YFSETQ. The CDR3 is 15 residues long. CDR3 nucleotide sequence: TGCGCCAGCAGCTCCGGACAGGGCTCGTCTCATGGCTACACCTTC. Translation gives CASSSGQGSSHGYTF.

This clone was counted a few times. The genes are TRBV30 and TRBJ2-7, with a possible D match to TRBD1 (6 bases). This CDR3 has 13 amino acids. Trimming left V 0 bases short and J 6 bases short, with 12 bases between. In germline, CDR1 is GTSNPN, CDR2 SVGIG (reference sequence). The CDR3 spells CAWSVGQNREQYF. The DNA for the CDR3 is TGTGCCTGGAGTGTAGGACAGAACCGCGAGCAGTACTTC.

This sequence joins TRBV9 and TRBJ2-1; D is perhaps TRBD1 (6 bases). V lost 4 bases and J lost 6, with 17 bases in between. CDR3 length: 15 amino acids. Germline V gene data show CDR1 as SGDLS and CDR2 as YYNGEE. The CDR3: CASSLWDTPGNEQFF. The CDR3 coding sequence is TGTGCCAGCAGCCTATGGGACACCCCGGGCAATGAGCAGTTCTTC. The complete variable domain, with remaining parts taken from reference TRBV9 and TRBJ2-1, reads DSGVTQTPKHLITATGQRVTLRCSPRSGDLSVYWYQQSLDQGLQFLIQYYNGEERAKGNILERFSAQQFPDLHSELNLSSLELGDSALYFCASSLWDTPGNEQFFGPGTRLTVL.

The chain joins TRBV11-2 to TRBJ2-3, with TRBD1 as a possible D gene (5 bases). Germline assignment: CDR1 SGHAT and CDR2 FQNNGV. This CDR3 is 15 amino acids long. V was cut by 5 bases and J by 2 bases, with 14 bases left in between. The CDR3 coding sequence is TGTGCCAGCAGCCCCACAGGAACGGCCACAGATACGCAGTATTTT. It is translated as CASSPTGTATDTQYF.

This chain uses TRBV30 with TRBJ1-6; D gene uncertain. The germline V gene encodes CDR1 GTSNPN and CDR2 SVGIG (reference sequence). This CDR3 spans 16 amino acids. Trimming stripped 5 bases from V and 2 bases from J, with 16 bases between. This CDR3 reads CAWGVRVEAYNSPLHF. The CDR3 bases are TGTGCCTGGGGGGTGAGAGTCGAAGCCTATAATTCACCCCTCCACTTT.

The CDR3 sequence: CASRKDTGRSNEQFF. The CDR3, as DNA: TGTGCCAGCCGAAAAGATACAGGGCGGTCGAATGAGCAGTTCTTC. The chain uses TRBV6-6 and TRBJ2-1; weak D call: TRBD1 (6 bases). CDR1 MNHNY and CDR2 SVGAGI come from the germline V gene (reference sequence). The CDR3 loop spans 15 amino acids. Trimming stripped 8 bases from V and 7 bases from J, with 21 bases between.

This chain uses TRBV15 with TRBJ2-5; tentatively, D is TRBD2 (6 bases). This CDR3 contains 14 residues. CDR1 LNHNV and CDR2 YYDKDF come from the germline V gene (reference sequence). With 1 base removed from V and 4 bases from J, the gap between germline ends came to 10 bases. The CDR3 nucleotides read TGTGCCACCAGCAGAGCGGGGGATCGAGAGACCCAGTACTTC. It encodes CATSRAGDRETQYF.

This clone has just one count. Compared with germline, one end of the junction differs, possibly owing to a read error. The chain links TRBV7-7 to TRBJ2-5; 14 nucleotides line up with TRBD2. The CDR3 is 17 amino acids. Germline CDR1 SSHAT, CDR2 FNYEAQ (reference sequence). In DNA form, the CDR3 reads TGTGCTAGCAGCCGACTTACGGGACTAGCGGGAGCAGAGACCCAGTACTTC. It codes for CASSRLTGLAGAETQYF. The complete variable domain, with remaining parts taken from reference TRBV7-7 and TRBJ2-5, reads GAGVSQSPRYKVTKRGQDVTLRCDPISSHATLYWYQQALGQGPEFLTYFNYEAQPDKSGLPSDRFSAERPEGSISTLTIQRTEQRDSAMYRCASSRLTGLAGAETQYFGPGTRLLVL.

This sequence joins TRBV19 and TRBJ2-7, with a weak D call TRBD2 (5 bases). CDR1 LNHDA and CDR2 SQIVND come from the germline V gene (reference sequence). The CDR3 consists of 14 residues. The V end lost 2 bases, the J end lost 2 bases, and 10 bases lay between the germline ends. DNA of the CDR3: TGTGCCAGTAGTATAAGAACGGGGACCTACGAGCAGTACTTC. Its translation is CASSIRTGTYEQYF.

This chain connects TRBV29-1 to TRBJ1-4; 10 bases match TRBD1. The CDR3 has 15 residues. The V gene end was trimmed by 4 bases and the J gene end by 6 bases; junction bases not matched to a gene: 8. The V gene's germline CDR1 is SQVTM and CDR2 ANQGSEA. The chain's CDR3 is CSVVTPGQGYEKLFF. The CDR3 DNA reads TGCAGCGTTGTAACACCGGGACAGGGGTATGAAAAACTGTTTTTT.

Worth noting for this clone: Germline and junction disagree at one end, which may indicate a read error. This chain uses TRBV10-3 with TRBJ2-7; a possible D gene is TRBD2 (6 bases). Germline V lookup: CDR1 ENHRY, CDR2 SYGVKD. This CDR3 is built from 15 residues. The CDR3 spells CAISESVEGAYEQYF. The CDR3 nucleotides read TGTGCCATAAGTGAATCGGTGGAGGGAGCCTACGAGCAGTACTTC.

The genes are TRBV7-2 and TRBJ2-3; 7 nucleotides match TRBD2. V trimming: 2 bases; J trimming: 5 bases; junction bases outside the gene matches: 7. CDR3 length: 15 amino acids. Germline V gene lookup returns CDR1 SGHTA and CDR2 FQGNSA. CDR3 in amino acids: CASSLRGRAGDTQYF. The CDR3 nucleotides read TGTGCCAGCAGCTTACGTGGGAGGGCCGGAGATACGCAGTATTTT. Looking up the rest from reference TRBV7-2 and TRBJ2-3 gives the full variable domain: GAGVSQSPSNKVTEKGKDVELRCDPISGHTALYWYRQSLGQGLEFLIYFQGNSAPDKSGLPSDRFSAERTGGSVSTLTIQRTQQEDSAVYLCASSLRGRAGDTQYFGPGTRLTVL.

The rearrangement uses TRBV6-5 and TRBJ1-3; the D is unclear. V was shortened by 2 bases and J by 0 bases, with 11 bases between the two germline ends. Looked up from germline, CDR1 is MNHEY and CDR2 is SVGAGI. This CDR3 has 16 residues. The CDR3 DNA is TGTGCCAGCAGTTACGCTAGTGCGCGCTCTGGAAACACCATATATTTT. It is translated as CASSYASARSGNTIYF.

The genes are TRBV19 and TRBJ1-5; tentative D call: TRBD1 (5 bases). With 3 bases removed from V and 11 bases from J, the gap between germline ends came to 20 bases. The germline V gene encodes CDR1 LNHDA and CDR2 SQIVND (reference sequence). The CDR3 has 15 residues. This chain's CDR3 is CASSMSRAGPPAQHF. Here the CDR3 DNA reads TGTGCCAGTAGTATGAGTCGGGCAGGGCCGCCGGCCCAGCATTTT.

The chain joins TRBV7-2 to TRBJ2-7; 7 nucleotides agree with TRBD2. This CDR3 comprises 14 residues. CDR1 and CDR2 from the germline V gene are SGHTA and FQGNSA. The J segment lost 2 bases and the V segment lost 1 base, leaving 2 bases of the junction unmatched. The CDR3 is CASSLGGSAYEQYF. CDR3 nucleotide sequence: TGTGCCAGCAGCTTAGGCGGGAGTGCCTACGAGCAGTACTTC.

This chain joins TRBV12-5 and TRBJ1-6; the D is unclear. The CDR3 runs to 12 residues. Trimming left V 5 bases short and J 8 bases short, with 7 bases between. Germline CDR1 and CDR2: LGHNT and FRNRAP. This CDR3 reads CASGPPDSPLHF. In nucleotides, the CDR3 is TGTGCTAGTGGTCCCCCTGATTCACCCCTCCACTTT.

The chain carries TRBV7-3 and TRBJ2-2; 12 nucleotides match TRBD2. There are 17 residues in the CDR3. With V trimmed by 2 bases and J by 5 bases, 6 bases remained unmatched. Germline assignment: CDR1 SGHTA and CDR2 FQGTGA. In DNA, the CDR3 is TGTGCCAGCAGCTTATCTCTAGCGGGAGGGCTTACCGGGGAGCTGTTTTTT. Amino acid sequence: CASSLSLAGGLTGELFF.

This chain joins TRBV14 and TRBJ1-5; D gene unclear. Trimming left V 1 base short and J 9 bases short, with 10 bases between. CDR1 and CDR2 (germline): SGHDN, FVKESK. This CDR3 has 13 residues. CDR3 in amino acids: CASSQGGGVPQHF. The CDR3 DNA reads TGTGCCAGCAGCCAAGGCGGTGGTGTGCCCCAGCATTTT.

The chain has TRBV5-1 and TRBJ2-7, with 16 bases matching TRBD2. Germline loops: CDR1 SGHRS, CDR2 YFSETQ. V lost 2 bases to trimming and J lost 5 bases; unmatched junction nucleotides: 4. The CDR3 contains 16 residues. Here the CDR3 reads CASSLPGLAGGNEQYF. In nucleotides, the CDR3 is TGCGCCAGCAGCTTACCGGGACTAGCGGGAGGGAACGAGCAGTACTTC. Looking up the rest from reference TRBV5-1 and TRBJ2-7 gives the full variable domain: KAGVTQTPRYLIKTRGQQVTLSCSPISGHRSVSWYQQTPGQGLQFLFEYFSETQRNKGNFPGRFSGRQFSNSRSEMNVSTLELGDSALYLCASSLPGLAGGNEQYFGPGTRLTVT.

The gene calls are TRBV7-2 and TRBJ1-3; D possibly corresponds to TRBD1 (6 bases). Germline assignment: CDR1 SGHTA and CDR2 FQGNSA. With 6 bases removed from V and 0 bases from J, the gap between germline ends came to 18 bases. The CDR3 has 17 amino acids. In DNA, the CDR3 is TGTGCCAGCAGTCCTCCGACAGGTACGAGCTCTGGAAACACCATATATTTT. Protein: CASSPPTGTSSGNTIYF.

V is TRBV6-2 or TRBV6-3 and J is TRBJ2-5; TRBD1 matches 7 bases. V shed 6 bases, J shed 5 bases, and the junction held 12 bases outside the gene matches. CDR1 and CDR2 from the germline V gene are MNHEY and SVGEGT. This CDR3 region has 15 residues. In DNA, the CDR3 is TGTGCCAGCAGATACGACAGGGTTGGTCTGGAGACCCAGTACTTC. It specifies CASRYDRVGLETQYF.

For this clone: Since the CDR3 does not end with the conserved phenylalanine or tryptophan, this likely comes from a read error. It is unclear where the CDR3 begins or ends on the DNA, so no DNA is shown, and the CDR3 is as TCRdb lists it. The chain employs TRBV6-1 and TRBJ1-1; the table gives TRBD1 as D, unverified against the DNA. The CDR3 region is 11 residues in length, termini included. Germline loops: CDR1 MNHNS, CDR2 SASEGT. The CDR3 loop is CASSDRPTAYL.

The chain combines TRBV6-5 with TRBJ2-4, with D perhaps TRBD2 (6 bases). Germline V gives CDR1 MNHEY, CDR2 SVGAGI. This CDR3 contains 16 residues. Trimming took 3 bases from V and 3 from J, leaving 15 bases between them. CDR3 nucleotides: TGTGCCAGCAGTTATGATGTTGGGGGGAGCAAAAACATTCAGTACTTC. Amino acids: CASSYDVGGSKNIQYF.